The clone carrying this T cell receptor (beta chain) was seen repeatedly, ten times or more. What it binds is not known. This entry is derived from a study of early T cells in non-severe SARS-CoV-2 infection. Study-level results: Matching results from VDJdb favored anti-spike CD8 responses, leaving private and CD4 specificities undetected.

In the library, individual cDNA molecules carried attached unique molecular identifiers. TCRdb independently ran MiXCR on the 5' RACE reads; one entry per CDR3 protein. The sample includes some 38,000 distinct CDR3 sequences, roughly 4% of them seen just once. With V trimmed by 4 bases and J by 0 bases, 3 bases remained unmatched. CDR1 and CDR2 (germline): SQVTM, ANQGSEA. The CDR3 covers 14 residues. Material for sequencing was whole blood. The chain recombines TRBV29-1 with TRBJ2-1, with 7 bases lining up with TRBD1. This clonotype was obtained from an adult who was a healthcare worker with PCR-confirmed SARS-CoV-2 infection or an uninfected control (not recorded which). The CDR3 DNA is TGCAGCGTTGTACGGGACAGCTCCTACAATGAGCAGTTCTTC. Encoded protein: CSVVRDSSYNEQFF.